These 12 T cell receptor beta chains were all obtained from the same sample, sequenced in a study. TCRdb re-called the RT-PCR reads through MiXCR, storing one row per CDR3 protein. The sample lists almost 700,000 distinct CDR3 sequences; approximately 15% were seen once. The sequenced material came from memory CD4+ T cells from blood. The receptor set was obtained from a female donor in good health, serving as a healthy control.

This clonotype turned up a few times. The chain couples TRBV5-1 to TRBJ2-7; D call uncertain. The V and J ends lost 2 bases and 2 bases respectively, with 11 bases between them. This CDR3 contains 14 residues. CDR1 SGHRS and CDR2 YFSETQ come from the germline V gene. The CDR3: CASSLPGRTYEQYF. CDR3 DNA: TGCGCCAGCAGCTTACCGGGCCGTACCTACGAGCAGTACTTC.

V gene TRBV20-1 combines with J gene TRBJ2-1, with a possible D match to TRBD2 (6 bases). Trimming took 6 bases from V and 3 from J, leaving 18 bases between them. The CDR3 covers 15 residues. The germline CDR1 and CDR2 sequences are DFQATT and SNEGSKA (reference sequence). The CDR3 protein is CSALLLGGNYNEQFF. Here the CDR3 DNA reads TGCAGTGCACTCCTTCTCGGCGGGAACTACAATGAGCAGTTCTTC.

This clonotype occurred a few times. V is TRBV3-1 and J is TRBJ2-1; perhaps D is TRBD1 or TRBD2 (6 bases each). Germline assignment: CDR1 LGHDT and CDR2 YNNKEL (reference sequence). The germline V and J ends were trimmed by 4 bases and 5 bases, with 15 bases remaining between them. CDR3 size: 15 residues. CDR3 loop: CASSLGGQVNNEQFF. DNA of the CDR3: TGTGCCAGCAGCCTAGGGGGGCAGGTAAACAATGAGCAGTTCTTC.

The V call is TRBV20-1, the J call TRBJ2-1, with D possibly matching TRBD2 (5 bases). The CDR3 runs to 12 residues. CDR1 and CDR2 from the germline V gene are DFQATT and SNEGSKA (reference sequence). Deletions cut 2 bases from V and 9 bases from J, with 11 bases between. CDR3 sequence (DNA): TGCAGTGCTAGAAGGGAGTCGAGTGAGCAGTTCTTC. Encoded protein: CSARRESSEQFF.

The rearrangement links TRBV5-1 to TRBJ1-1, with a tentative D call TRBD1 (6 bases). V dropped 2 bases and J dropped 2 bases, with 16 bases sitting between them. The CDR3 runs 16 residues. Germline V gene data show CDR1 as SGHRS and CDR2 as YFSETQ. CDR3 sequence reads: CASSLRQAGGNTEAFF. Here the CDR3 DNA reads TGCGCCAGCAGCTTAAGACAGGCGGGGGGAAACACTGAAGCTTTCTTT.

Concerning this clonotype: A read error is possible here, since a much larger clone lies one base away. V gene TRBV2 combines with J gene TRBJ2-5; D possibly corresponds to TRBD1 (6 bases). This CDR3 region has 13 residues. V lost 7 bases to trimming and J lost 1 base, with 10 bases between them. Germline CDR1 and CDR2: SNHLY and FYNNEI. CDR3 in amino acids: CASNRDTQETQYF. CDR3 nucleotides: TGTGCCAGCAACCGGGACACCCAAGAGACCCAGTACTTC.

The table lists this clonotype with many counts. The V call is TRBV24-1, the J call TRBJ2-7; a weak D match, TRBD1 (5 bases). Germline CDR1 reads KGHDR; CDR2 reads SFDVKD. This CDR3 region has 14 residues. Between the trimmed V and J ends, which lost 5 bases and 0 bases, there was a span of 10 bases. As DNA, the CDR3 is TGTGCCACCAGTGGATTGGACAACTCCTACGAGCAGTACTTC. It translates to CATSGLDNSYEQYF.

The gene calls are TRBV5-1 and TRBJ2-5; 9 nucleotides line up with TRBD2. This CDR3 comprises 15 residues. CDR1 and CDR2 from the germline V gene are SGHRS and YFSETQ. Losses at the gene ends were 2 bases for V and 5 bases for J; bases not matched to a gene: 7. CDR3 protein: CASSFSGGQEETQYF. The CDR3 nucleotides read TGCGCCAGCAGCTTCAGCGGGGGGCAGGAGGAGACCCAGTACTTC.

J is TRBJ2-5 and V is TRBV3-1, with unresolved D. Germline V gives CDR1 LGHDT, CDR2 YNNKEL (reference sequence). The CDR3 is made up of 17 amino acids. The V and J ends lost 4 bases and 5 bases respectively, with 23 bases between them. The CDR3 DNA reads as TGTGCCAGCAGCCCCCCCCGTCTGGGAATCGCCGCCGAGACCCAGTACTTC. Encoded protein: CASSPPRLGIAAETQYF.

This clonotype was counted ten times or more. The genes are TRBV20-1 and TRBJ2-2, with D perhaps given as TRBD1 or TRBD2 (5 bases each). This CDR3 is built from 15 residues. Germline CDR1 is DFQATT and CDR2 is SNEGSKA (reference sequence). With 2 bases removed from V and 6 bases from J, the gap between germline ends came to 16 bases. As DNA, the CDR3 is TGCAGTGCTAGATGGGGACCCCCGAAGGCCGGGGAGCTGTTTTTT. It is translated as CSARWGPPKAGELFF.

This clonotype has ten or more counts. The chain is built from TRBV5-8 and TRBJ2-3; 9 bases are a match to TRBD1. Germline V gene data show CDR1 as SGHTS and CDR2 as YDEGEE. J lost 6 bases, V lost 3 bases, and 11 bases had no gene match. CDR3 length equals 16 residues. CDR3 sequence reads: CASSSHPGQGSDTQYF. DNA of the CDR3: TGTGCCAGCAGCTCCCACCCGGGACAGGGATCGGATACGCAGTATTTT.

This chain links TRBV7-2 with TRBJ2-5; 7 bases agree with TRBD1. The germline V gene has CDR1 SGHTA and CDR2 FQGNSA. The CDR3 is 14 amino acids. V dropped 3 bases and J dropped 5; count of bases not matched to a gene: 6. The CDR3 here is CASSFDDRVETQYF. The CDR3 DNA reads as TGTGCCAGCAGCTTCGACGACAGGGTGGAGACCCAGTACTTC.